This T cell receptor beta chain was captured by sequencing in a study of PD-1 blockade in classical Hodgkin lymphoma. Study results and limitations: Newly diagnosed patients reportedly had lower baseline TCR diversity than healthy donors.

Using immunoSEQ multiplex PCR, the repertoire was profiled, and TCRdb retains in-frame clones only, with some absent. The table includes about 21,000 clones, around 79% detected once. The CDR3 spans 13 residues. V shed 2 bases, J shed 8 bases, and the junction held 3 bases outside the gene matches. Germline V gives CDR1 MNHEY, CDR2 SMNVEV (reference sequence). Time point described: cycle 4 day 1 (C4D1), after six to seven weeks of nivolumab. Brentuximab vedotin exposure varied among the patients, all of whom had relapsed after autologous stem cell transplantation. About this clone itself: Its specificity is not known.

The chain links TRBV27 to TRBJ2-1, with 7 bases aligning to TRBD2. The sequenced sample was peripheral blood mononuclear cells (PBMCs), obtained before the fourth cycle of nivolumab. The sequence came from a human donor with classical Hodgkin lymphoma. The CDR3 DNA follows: TGTGCCAGCAGTTTAAGCGGGACCCATGAGCAGTTCTTC. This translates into CASSLSGTHEQFF.